The clone carrying this T cell receptor (beta chain) showed up just a few times. What it binds is not known. V lost 5 bases and J 4 bases, leaving 8 bases between the germline ends. The CDR3 sequence is 11 residues long. Germline assignment: CDR1 DFQATT and CDR2 SNEGSKA (reference sequence). This specimen belongs to a study of blood T cells in healthy people across ages. Study-wide context: Every two T cells gave about one barcoded beta molecule via template switching.

Study outcomes and limitations: With unsorted PBMCs, a conclusive comparison of naive versus antigen-experienced cells was not possible. The percentage of naive T cells correlated strongly with TCR beta diversity.

It was with a sample-barcoded 5' primer and a J-beta primer mix that a second PCR of about 7 to 12 cycles was run. MiXCR, run by TCRdb on the 5' RACE reads, gives a single entry per CDR3 protein. Here the sample spans approximately 800,000 distinct CDR3 sequences, about 48% being singletons. The sample taken for sequencing was blood. The TCR was taken from an elderly man in good health. V usage is TRBV20-1 and J usage is TRBJ1-2; the D is unclear. The CDR3 region has the DNA TGCAGTGCTCGGCGTAGCTATGGCTACACCTTC. This codes for CSARRSYGYTF.